The next 29 T cell receptor beta chains were all read from a single sample in a study of T cell responses to AZD1222 COVID-19 vaccine. Data came from immunoSEQ multiplex PCR; TCRdb stores just in-frame clones and leaves some out. The repertoire holds approximately 120,000 clones, with about 89% as singletons. The sample consisted of peripheral blood, taken on day 0 of MenACWY control vaccination. The receptors were gathered from an adult in good health.

V is TRBV6-5 and J is TRBJ1-2, with TRBD1 matching over 8 bases. CDR1 and CDR2 (germline): MNHEY, SVGAGI. V dropped 0 bases and J dropped 6; count of bases not matched to a gene: 6. The CDR3 length is 15 residues. CDR3 in amino acids: CASSYSPGQENGYTF. The CDR3 nucleotides are TGTGCCAGCAGTTACTCGCCGGGACAGGAAAATGGCTACACCTTC.

Of note for this clone: The same CDR3 arises from other DNA sequences in this sample as well. This chain joins TRBV11-3 and TRBJ2-7; D remains ambiguous. With 5 bases removed from V and 4 bases from J, the gap between germline ends came to 6 bases. The CDR3 has 11 amino acids. Looked up from germline, CDR1 is SGHNT and CDR2 is YENEEA. CDR3 nucleotides: TGTGCCAGCAGCCGTGAATACGAGCAGTACTTC. Translated, it gives CASSREYEQYF.

This chain connects TRBV6-5 to TRBJ1-5; D may be TRBD1 (6 bases). The germline V gene encodes CDR1 MNHEY and CDR2 SVGAGI. This CDR3 comprises 14 residues. V lost 0 bases to trimming and J lost 6 bases, with 9 bases between them. The CDR3 protein is CASSYSAGAQPQHF. In DNA, the CDR3 is TGTGCCAGCAGTTACTCAGCAGGGGCTCAGCCCCAGCATTTT.

Notes on this clone: Within the sample, other DNA sequences also encode this same CDR3. The rearrangement uses TRBV12-3 or TRBV12-4 and TRBJ1-2; D not certain. This CDR3 comprises 11 residues. The V gene lost 1 base and the J gene lost 8 bases, with 5 bases spanning the gap. The CDR3: CASSLGAGYTF. The CDR3 nucleotides are TGTGCCAGCAGTTTAGGCGCGGGCTACACCTTC.

The chain is built from TRBV19 and TRBJ2-1; D is uncertain. Germline V CDR1 and CDR2: LNHDA, SQIVND (reference sequence). The length of the CDR3 is 15 residues. Trimming took 2 bases from V and 3 from J, leaving 11 bases between them. CDR3 coding DNA: TGTGCCAGTAGTATAACCCTCTGGGGCTACAATGAGCAGTTCTTC. Amino acid sequence: CASSITLWGYNEQFF.

Here the CDR3 DNA reads TGTGCCAGCAGTTTACGAGGGTATGGCAATCAGCCCCAGCATTTT. Translation: CASSLRGYGNQPQHF. The chain couples TRBV28 to TRBJ1-5; D call uncertain. V was shortened by 2 bases and J by 2 bases, with 10 bases between the two germline ends. This CDR3 is built from 15 residues. The germline CDR1 and CDR2 sequences are MDHEN and SYDVKM.

This chain uses TRBV19 with TRBJ1-2, with D hard to call. The ends were cut back, 5 bases at V and 4 bases at J, with 26 bases in the middle. The CDR3 extends over 18 amino acids. The germline V gene encodes CDR1 LNHDA and CDR2 SQIVND (reference sequence). The DNA of the CDR3 is TGTGCCAGTAGTCCCCGACGACCAGGAAGCTCAAACACCTATGGCTACACCTTC. Protein sequence: CASSPRRPGSSNTYGYTF. Combining the CDR3 with reference TRBV19 and TRBJ1-2 gives the whole variable domain DGGITQSPKYLFRKEGQNVTLSCEQNLNHDAMYWYRQDPGQGLRLIYYSQIVNDFQKGDIAEGYSVSREKKESFPLTVTSAQKNPTAFYLCASSPRRPGSSNTYGYTFGSGTRLTVV.

The chain is built from TRBV2 and TRBJ2-3; D might be TRBD1 or TRBD2, each matching 5 bases. Per the germline V gene, CDR1 is SNHLY and CDR2 is FYNNEI. The length of the CDR3 is 12 residues. V was shortened by 8 bases and J by 6 bases, with 12 bases between the two germline ends. CDR3 DNA: TGTGCCAGCTGGGGACCCATGGATACGCAGTATTTT. This sequence encodes CASWGPMDTQYF.

This clone has more than one count but fewer than ten. V gene TRBV5-1 combines with J gene TRBJ2-2, with TRBD1 matching over 8 bases. This CDR3 has 17 amino acids. Germline V gene lookup returns CDR1 SGHRS and CDR2 YFSETQ. V lost 0 bases and J lost 5; bases outside the gene matches: 9. CDR3 in DNA: TGCGCCAGCAGCTTGGGTATAGGACAGGGAAAGACCGGGGAGCTGTTTTTT. Residues: CASSLGIGQGKTGELFF.

This sequence joins TRBV5-8 and TRBJ1-2; D remains ambiguous. The germline V gene encodes CDR1 SGHTS and CDR2 YDEGEE. CDR3 length equals 14 residues. The V end was cut by 4 bases, the J end by 2 bases, with 12 bases between. In DNA form, the CDR3 reads TGTGCCAGCAGCCCGAACCTGGGGAACTATGGCTACACCTTC. This translates into CASSPNLGNYGYTF. The full variable domain, rest sourced from reference TRBV5-8 and TRBJ1-2, is EAGVTQSPTHLIKTRGQQATLRCSPISGHTSVYWYQQALGLGLQFLLWYDEGEERNRGNFPPRFSGRQFPNYSSELNVNALELEDSALYLCASSPNLGNYGYTFGSGTRLTVV.

This chain connects TRBV3-1 (or the pseudogene TRBV3-2) to TRBJ1-2; D is unclear. V gave up 1 base and J gave up 1 base, with 10 bases separating them. Germline CDR1 LGHDT, CDR2 YNNKEL (reference sequence). This CDR3 comprises 15 residues. In DNA form, the CDR3 reads TGTGCCAGCAGCCAAGGCAACAGATATAACTATGGCTACACCTTC. It translates to CASSQGNRYNYGYTF.

This clone was detected once. V gene TRBV19 combines with J gene TRBJ1-5, with 8 nucleotides matching TRBD1. V dropped 6 bases and J dropped 4; count of bases not matched to a gene: 2. This CDR3 has 13 amino acids. Germline-derived CDR1 and CDR2 are LNHDA and SQIVND (reference sequence). The CDR3 region has the DNA TGTGCCAGTAGCCAGGGGGCGAATCAGCCCCAGCATTTT. Its translation: CASSQGANQPQHF.

This chain joins TRBV4-2 and TRBJ2-7; 11 bases fit TRBD2. CDR1 is LGHNA, CDR2 YNFKEQ, per germline. The CDR3 has 14 residues. The V segment lost 6 bases and the J segment 3 bases; nucleotides outside the gene matches: 4. CDR3 nucleotides: TGTGCCAGCAGTCCTAGCGGGGGGAACTACGAGCAGTACTTC. This sequence encodes CASSPSGGNYEQYF.

CDR3: CASCLEGLNSPLHF. The DNA for the CDR3 is TGTGCCAGCTGCCTAGAGGGCCTCAATTCACCCCTCCACTTT. The chain couples TRBV5-6 to TRBJ1-6; unclear D gene. The CDR3 covers 14 residues. Germline CDR1 reads SGHDT; CDR2 reads YYEEEE. V shed 7 bases and J shed 7 bases, with 15 bases lying between them.

The chain recombines TRBV9 with TRBJ1-1, with D hard to call. CDR1 and CDR2 from the germline V gene are SGDLS and YYNGEE. This CDR3 spans 13 amino acids. The ends were cut back, 4 bases at V and 4 bases at J, with 11 bases in the middle. This chain's CDR3 is CASSQYVGTEAFF. CDR3 nucleotides: TGTGCCAGCAGCCAGTACGTAGGCACTGAAGCTTTCTTT. Variable domain in full (rest from reference TRBV9 and TRBJ1-1): DSGVTQTPKHLITATGQRVTLRCSPRSGDLSVYWYQQSLDQGLQFLIQYYNGEERAKGNILERFSAQQFPDLHSELNLSSLELGDSALYFCASSQYVGTEAFFGQGTRLTVV.

The rearrangement uses TRBV28 and TRBJ2-3; a weak D match, TRBD2 (6 bases). The CDR3 runs 16 residues. The V gene lost 4 bases and the J gene lost 0 bases, with 14 bases spanning the gap. CDR1 and CDR2 (germline): MDHEN, SYDVKM. Written as DNA, the CDR3 is TGTGCCAGCAGTTCATTGGGGAGCGGGAGCACAGATACGCAGTATTTT. It encodes CASSSLGSGSTDTQYF.

The chain is built from TRBV19 and TRBJ2-1; the match to TRBD2 covers 11 bases. Trimming took 5 bases from V and 5 from J; bases not matched to a gene: 8. Germline values: CDR1 LNHDA, CDR2 SQIVND (reference sequence). CDR3 length equals 16 residues. CDR3 in amino acids: CASSRGGTSGNNEQFF. CDR3 DNA sequence: TGTGCCAGTAGTCGCGGTGGGACTAGCGGAAACAATGAGCAGTTCTTC.

This chain's CDR3 is CSVAERQRYNEQFF. The CDR3 nucleotides are TGCAGCGTTGCAGAGCGCCAGAGGTACAATGAGCAGTTCTTC. The chain has TRBV29-1 and TRBJ2-1; no definite D call. Trimming stripped 4 bases from V and 4 bases from J, with 14 bases between. Germline V gene data show CDR1 as SQVTM and CDR2 as ANQGSEA. The CDR3 has 14 amino acids.

The chain uses TRBV5-1 and TRBJ2-3, with TRBD1 as a possible D gene (5 bases). Germline assignment: CDR1 SGHRS and CDR2 YFSETQ. The CDR3 consists of 16 residues. The germline V and J ends were trimmed by 0 bases and 3 bases, with 14 bases remaining between them. CDR3 sequence reads: CASSLGATAITDTQYF. The CDR3 region has the DNA TGCGCCAGCAGCTTGGGGGCGACAGCTATAACAGATACGCAGTATTTT.

This chain uses TRBV7-9 with TRBJ1-3, with 7 positions matching TRBD1. This CDR3 spans 16 amino acids. The V gene end was trimmed by 5 bases and the J gene end by 0 bases; junction bases not matched to a gene: 7. Germline CDR1 is SEHNR and CDR2 is FQNEAQ (reference sequence). The chain's CDR3 is CASSQPTGLSGNTIYF. CDR3 in DNA: TGTGCCAGCAGCCAACCGACAGGGCTCTCTGGAAACACCATATATTTT. Combining the CDR3 with reference TRBV7-9 and TRBJ1-3 gives the whole variable domain DTGVSQNPRHKITKRGQNVTFRCDPISEHNRLYWYRQTLGQGPEFLTYFQNEAQLEKSRLLSDRFSAERPKGSFSTLEIQRTEQGDSAMYLCASSQPTGLSGNTIYFGEGSWLTVV.

The genes are TRBV18 and TRBJ1-4; tentative D call: TRBD1 (5 bases). The CDR3 contains 13 residues. Trimming shortened V by 2 bases and J by 6 bases, and 7 bases separated the two germline ends. CDR1 is KGHSH, CDR2 LQKENI, per germline. CDR3 region: CASSPDSYEKLFF. The CDR3 DNA reads TGTGCCAGCTCACCAGACAGTTATGAAAAACTGTTTTTT.

This chain uses TRBV30 with TRBJ1-2; TRBD1 agrees at 9 bases. Germline V gene data show CDR1 as GTSNPN and CDR2 as SVGIG (reference sequence). This CDR3 is 12 amino acids long. V trimming: 6 bases; J trimming: 6 bases; junction bases outside the gene matches: 5. The DNA of the CDR3 is TGTGCCTGCACAAGGACAGGGGATGGCTACACCTTC. Its translation: CACTRTGDGYTF.

There are a few counts of this clone. CDR3 coding DNA: TGTGCCTGGAGTGTACGGAACAGGGGAAACTATGGCTACACCTTC. Protein: CAWSVRNRGNYGYTF. This chain joins TRBV30 and TRBJ1-2; 7 bases fit TRBD1. Germline values: CDR1 GTSNPN, CDR2 SVGIG (reference sequence). V shed 0 bases and J 2 bases; nucleotides not matched to a gene: 6. The CDR3 has 15 amino acids.

The J gene is TRBJ2-1, the V gene TRBV30; D unresolved. Germline loops: CDR1 GTSNPN, CDR2 SVGIG (reference sequence). The CDR3 has 11 amino acids. V was cut by 2 bases and J by 7 bases, with 6 bases left in between. In DNA, the CDR3 is TGTGCCTGGAGTCGTAATAATGAGCAGTTCTTC. Its translation: CAWSRNNEQFF.

The chain is built from TRBV5-1 and TRBJ2-2, with TRBD1 matching over 7 bases. V gave up 0 bases and J gave up 1 base; unmatched junction bases: 9. This CDR3 is 18 amino acids long. In germline, CDR1 is SGHRS, CDR2 YFSETQ. CDR3 nucleotide sequence: TGCGCCAGCAGCTTGGGAAAGGGACAGATCCTGAACACCGGGGAGCTGTTTTTT. This translates into CASSLGKGQILNTGELFF.

The chain is built from TRBV7-6 and TRBJ2-3; no reliable D call. The CDR3 contains 14 residues. Germline CDR1 and CDR2: SGHVS and FNYEAQ. The V end lost 3 bases, the J end lost 0 bases, and 7 bases lay between the germline ends. CDR3 region: CASSFGQSTDTQYF. The CDR3 DNA reads as TGTGCCAGCAGCTTTGGGCAGAGCACAGATACGCAGTATTTT.

The chain carries TRBV4-2 and TRBJ1-2; a weak D match, TRBD1 (6 bases). Trimming stripped 7 bases from V and 5 bases from J, with 20 bases between. The CDR3 is 15 residues long. Germline CDR1 and CDR2: LGHNA and YNFKEQ. CDR3 residues: CASTRQVGAQYGYTF. CDR3 DNA sequence: TGTGCCAGCACCCGGCAGGTGGGGGCTCAGTATGGCTACACCTTC.

This chain links TRBV29-1 with TRBJ2-3, with D unclear. CDR1 and CDR2 (germline): SQVTM, ANQGSEA. Trimming left V 5 bases short and J 0 bases short, with 6 bases between. The CDR3 loop spans 12 amino acids. CDR3 nucleotide sequence: TGCAGCGTTTCGGATAGCACAGATACGCAGTATTTT. It yields the protein CSVSDSTDTQYF.

This sequence joins TRBV6-5 and TRBJ2-3; possibly TRBD1 for D (6 bases). Between the trimmed V and J ends, which lost 4 bases and 11 bases, there was a span of 16 bases. Germline V gene lookup returns CDR1 MNHEY and CDR2 SVGAGI. The CDR3 length is 13 residues. CDR3 residues: CASSSTLGGMQYF. The CDR3 nucleotides are TGTGCCAGCAGTTCCACCCTTGGGGGCATGCAGTATTTT.